The present entry profiles one T cell receptor beta chain with its context. Its antigen is not known. The source of the sample is a study of OX40 agonist ivuxolimab in advanced cancers. Repertoires were generated with immunoSEQ multiplex PCR, while TCRdb's copy carries only in-frame clones and drops some. The sample yields around 90,000 clones, roughly 91% seen once. Regarding the study as a whole: There was clonal expansion of CD4+ and CD8+ blood T cells by week 6 at 0.1 to 3.0 mg/kg.

This sample comprised CD4+ or CD8+ T cells sorted from blood, obtained in a trial of the OX40 agonist ivuxolimab. This clonotype was sampled from an adult with an advanced solid tumor such as melanoma, head and neck, liver or kidney cancer.

For the CDR3, the DNA is TGTGCCAGCAGCGCCGGCATAGCGGGGGGGAGCACAGATACGCAGTATTTT. Its translation is CASSAGIAGGSTDTQYF. This chain joins TRBV9 and TRBJ2-3, with 11 bases lining up with TRBD2. The V and J ends lost 3 bases and 0 bases, in that order; junction bases with no gene match: 6. The germline V gene has CDR1 SGDLS and CDR2 YYNGEE. The CDR3 totals 17 residues.